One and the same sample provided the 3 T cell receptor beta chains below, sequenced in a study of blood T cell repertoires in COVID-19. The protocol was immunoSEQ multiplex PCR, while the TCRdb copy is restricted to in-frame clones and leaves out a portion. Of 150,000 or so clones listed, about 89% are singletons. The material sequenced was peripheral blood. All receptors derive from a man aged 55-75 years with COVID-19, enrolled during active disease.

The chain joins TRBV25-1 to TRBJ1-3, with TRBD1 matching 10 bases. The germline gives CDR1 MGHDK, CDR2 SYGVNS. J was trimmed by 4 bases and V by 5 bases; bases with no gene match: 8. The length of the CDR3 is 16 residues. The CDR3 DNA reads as TGTGCCAGCAGTCCCGGGACAGGGGCGGGAGGAAACACCATATATTTT. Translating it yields CASSPGTGAGGNTIYF. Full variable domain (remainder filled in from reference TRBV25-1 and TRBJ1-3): EADIYQTPRYLVIGTGKKITLECSQTMGHDKMYWYQQDPGMELHLIHYSYGVNSTEKGDLSSESTVSRIRTEHFPLTLESARPSHTSQYLCASSPGTGAGGNTIYFGEGSWLTVV.

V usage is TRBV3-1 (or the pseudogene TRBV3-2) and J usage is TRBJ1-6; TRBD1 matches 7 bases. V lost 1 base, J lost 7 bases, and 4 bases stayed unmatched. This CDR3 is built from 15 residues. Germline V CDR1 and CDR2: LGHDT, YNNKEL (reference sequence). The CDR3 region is CASSQAGGQNSPLHF. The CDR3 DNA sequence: TGTGCCAGCAGCCAAGCAGGGGGACAGAATTCACCCCTCCACTTT.

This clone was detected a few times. The CDR3 coding sequence is TGTGCCAGCAGCCGGGACAGAGCAACTAATGAAAAACTGTTTTTT. Translated, it gives CASSRDRATNEKLFF. The gene calls are TRBV25-1 and TRBJ1-4; TRBD1 aligns across 7 bases. V lost 6 bases and J lost 0; bases outside the gene matches: 4. Germline assignment: CDR1 MGHDK and CDR2 SYGVNS. The CDR3 length is 15 residues.